This T cell receptor (beta chain) was documented in a study of OX40 agonist ivuxolimab in advanced cancers. Study at large: Participants averaged about 60 years of age (range roughly 23 to 90) and were 82.7% male.

Measured with immunoSEQ multiplex PCR; TCRdb has only the in-frame clones, and not every one. The top ten hold 6% to 7.5% of the sample, which has fewer than 80,000 clones, approximately 81% seen once. As concerns this clone: Distinct nucleotide sequences in the sample also encode this CDR3.

The receptor comes from an adult with an advanced solid tumor such as melanoma, head and neck, liver or kidney cancer. This specimen consisted of CD4+ or CD8+ T cells sorted from blood, obtained in a trial of the OX40 agonist ivuxolimab.

Here the CDR3 DNA reads TGTGCCAGCAGCGTAGGAAGTGCTACCGGGGAGCTGTTTTTT. Translated, it gives CASSVGSATGELFF. The chain has TRBV9 and TRBJ2-2; D is uncertain. Trimming cost V 0 bases and J 5 bases, with 8 bases left between them. Germline assignment: CDR1 SGDLS and CDR2 YYNGEE. This CDR3 is built from 14 residues.